This T cell receptor (beta chain) was found in a study of cytomegalovirus exposure and HLA in healthy donors. Per germline, CDR1 MNHEY and CDR2 SVGAGI. V lost 6 bases and J lost 2, with 11 bases in between. This CDR3 comprises 14 residues. Primers for the PCR totalled 60 Vbeta and 13 Jbeta. TCRdb's copy holds only in-frame clones and misses some; the assay was immunoSEQ multiplex PCR. The sample shows 130,000 to 150,000 clones, roughly four fifths of them seen only once. The chain has TRBV6-5 and TRBJ1-3, with D hard to call. The sequence was collected from a middle-aged woman in good health and CMV-seronegative. Input material: PBMCs. CDR3 coding DNA: TGTGCCAGCAGCCGCGGGCGGGCTGGAAACACCATATATTTT. It specifies CASSRGRAGNTIYF.